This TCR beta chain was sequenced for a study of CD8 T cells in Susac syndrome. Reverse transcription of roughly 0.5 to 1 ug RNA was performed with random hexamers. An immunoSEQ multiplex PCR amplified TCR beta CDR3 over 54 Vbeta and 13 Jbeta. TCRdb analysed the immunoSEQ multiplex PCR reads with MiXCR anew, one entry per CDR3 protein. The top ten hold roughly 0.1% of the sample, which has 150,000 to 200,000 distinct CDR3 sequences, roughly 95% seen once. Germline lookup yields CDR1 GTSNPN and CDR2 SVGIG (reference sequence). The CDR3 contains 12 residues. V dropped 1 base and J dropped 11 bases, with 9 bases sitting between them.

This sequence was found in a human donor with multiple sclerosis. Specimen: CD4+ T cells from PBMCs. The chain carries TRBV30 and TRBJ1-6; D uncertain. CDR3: CAWSAGTPPLHF. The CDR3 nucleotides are TGTGCCTGGAGTGCCGGAACTCCACCCCTCCACTTT. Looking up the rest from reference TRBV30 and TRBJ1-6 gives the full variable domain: SQTIHQWPATLVQPVGSPLSLECTVEGTSNPNLYWYRQAAGRGLQLLFYSVGIGQISSEVPQNLSASRPQDRQFILSSKKLLLSDSGFYLCAWSAGTPPLHFGNGTRLTVT.